A single T cell receptor (beta chain) is shown here with its context. Its antigen is currently unknown. Genomic DNA templated the TCR beta VDJ and CDR3 profiling. TCRdb fed the reads into MiXCR, producing one record per CDR3 protein. Among about 220,000 distinct CDR3 sequences listed, more than 40% were seen once. This specimen belongs to a study of CD8+CD57+ T cells in acquired aplastic anemia. Previously, flow cytometry had revealed CD8+CD57+ cell expansion in the patients chosen for sequencing. Patients were untreated when blood was sampled. This CDR3 spans 16 amino acids. Germline CDR1 DFQATT, CDR2 SNEGSKA (reference sequence). J lost 3 bases, V lost 1 base, and 6 bases had no gene match. Study-level results: A significant difference in CD8+ Simpson's diversity between patients and controls was not found.

The V call is TRBV20-1, the J call TRBJ2-1; 10 bases match TRBD2. Material for sequencing was sorted CD4+, CD8+, or CD8+CD57+ T cells (not recorded which) from PBMCs. This receptor was identified in a human donor with aplastic anemia. The CDR3 sequence: CSARGTGLAVYNEQFF. DNA for the CDR3: TGCAGTGCTAGAGGAACCGGACTAGCGGTCTACAATGAGCAGTTCTTC.